These T cell receptor beta chains were read from a single sample in a study of cytomegalovirus exposure and HLA in healthy donors. Assay: immunoSEQ multiplex PCR; the TCRdb copy retains only in-frame clones and omits some. The sample includes tens of thousands of clones, approximately 94% of them seen just once. Sequencing used PBMCs. All receptors come from a woman between 18 and 29 years old in good health and CMV-seropositive. The CDR3 runs from the conserved cysteine through the conserved F or W. A D gene is named only where the DNA matches it firmly. Clone size is stated in some rows and not others, as once, few, many or a class when expanded.

.	TRBV19	TRBJ1-1	TRBD1	TGTGCCAGTAGTACCGGGACAGGGCCCTGGGGGGCTTTCTTT	CASSTGTGPWGAFF
.	TRBV27	TRBJ2-3	.	TGTGCCAGCAGTTTATCTGGCCACCCAGATACGCAGTATTTT	CASSLSGHPDTQYF
.	TRBV28	TRBJ1-5	.	TGTGCCAGCAGTTTACTCGACAGGCCCCAGCATTTT	CASSLLDRPQHF
.	TRBV5-6	TRBJ1-1	.	TGTGCCCGCCGCGGGCCGGGGGGGAAGACTGAAGCTTTCTTT	CARRGPGGKTEAFF
.	TRBV27	TRBJ2-3	TRBD2	TGTGCCAGCAGTCTGACTAGCGGGTTCACAGATACGCAGTATTTT	CASSLTSGFTDTQYF
.	TRBV7-9	TRBJ2-6	.	TGTGCCAGCCCCCAGGGTGGGGGGAACTCTGGGGCCAACGTCCTGACTTTC	CASPQGGGNSGANVLTF
.	TRBV19	TRBJ2-2	TRBD1	TGTGCCAGTACCAAGGACAGGGGGCCCGGGGAGCTGTTTTTT	CASTKDRGPGELFF
.	TRBV9	TRBJ2-6	.	TGTGCCAGCAGCGTAGTCGGAGGGCTTTCTGCTGGGGCCAACGTCCTGACTTTC	CASSVVGGLSAGANVLTF
.	TRBV4-2	TRBJ1-2	.	TGTGCCAGCAGCCTCACAGCCGGGGGATTGAACACCTTC	CASSLTAGGLNTF
once	TRBV5-1	TRBJ1-2	.	TGCGCCAGCAGCTTGGAAGGAGATGGCTACACCTTC	CASSLEGDGYTF
.	TRBV6-5	TRBJ1-1	TRBD1	TGTGCCAGCCAACAGGGGGTGGTGAACACTGAAGCTTTCTTT	CASQQGVVNTEAFF
.	TRBV7-9	TRBJ1-5	.	TGTGCCAGCAGCTTAGGGACCGGGAAAAATCAGCCCCAGCATTTT	CASSLGTGKNQPQHF
once	TRBV11-2	TRBJ2-3	TRBD2	TGTGCCAGCAGCTTACAGCGGGGGACGGCGCCAGAAGATACGCAGTATTTT	CASSLQRGTAPEDTQYF
.	TRBV27	TRBJ2-1	TRBD2	TGTGCCAGCAGTAACGAGCGGGATAGCTCCTACAATGAGCAGTTCTTC	CASSNERDSSYNEQFF
.	TRBV28	TRBJ2-5	TRBD1	TGTGCCAGCTGGGAGAGGGGGCGGGAGACCCAGTACTTC	CASWERGRETQYF
.	TRBV5-6	TRBJ1-1	.	TGTGCCAGCAGCCTCTATGACAGGTTGAACACTGAAGCTTTCTTT	CASSLYDRLNTEAFF
.	TRBV19	TRBJ1-2	.	TGTGCCAGTAGTCACCGGACCATGGGGGCGGCTAACTATGGCTACACCTTC	CASSHRTMGAANYGYTF
.	TRBV27	TRBJ2-1	TRBD1	TGTGCCAGCAGGCAACAGGGGAGCGTCAATGAGCAGTTCTTC	CASRQQGSVNEQFF